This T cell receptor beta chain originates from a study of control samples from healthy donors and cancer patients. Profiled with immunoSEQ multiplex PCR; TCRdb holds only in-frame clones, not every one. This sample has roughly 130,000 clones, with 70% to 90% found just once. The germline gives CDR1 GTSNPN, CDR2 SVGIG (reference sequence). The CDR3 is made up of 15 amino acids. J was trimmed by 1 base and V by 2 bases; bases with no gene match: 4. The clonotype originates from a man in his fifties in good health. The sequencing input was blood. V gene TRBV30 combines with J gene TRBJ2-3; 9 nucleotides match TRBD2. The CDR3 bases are TGTGCCTGGAGTCTTAGCGGGGGTGGCACAGATACGCAGTATTTT. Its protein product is CAWSLSGGGTDTQYF.